This T cell receptor beta chain was captured by sequencing in a study of T cells in localized non-small cell lung cancer. Turning to this clone: Its antigen is unidentified.

Profiling relied on immunoSEQ multiplex PCR, and the TCRdb table lists in-frame clones only, not all of them. The data show 90,000 to 95,000 clones, more than 75% seen once. Germline CDR1 and CDR2: MGHRA and YSYEKL. V lost 4 bases to trimming and J lost 8 bases, with 12 bases between them. The CDR3 extends over 13 amino acids. Regarding the study as a whole: Overall survival was longer when the density of T cells in the blood was higher. The greatest T cell clonality was found in uninvolved adjacent lung (higher than in tumor).

The chain joins TRBV4-1 to TRBJ2-1; tentatively, D is TRBD2 (6 bases). This clonotype was obtained from a woman aged 35 to 70 with stage II squamous cell lung carcinoma. The sequencing used PBMCs, collected before any cancer treatment. The CDR3 loop reads CASSLEKRDEQFF. CDR3 DNA: TGCGCCAGCAGCCTGGAGAAGCGGGATGAGCAGTTCTTC.